A selection of T cell receptor beta chains follows, all from one sample in a study of T cells after posttransplantation cyclophosphamide. Profiled with immunoSEQ multiplex PCR; TCRdb holds only in-frame clones, not every one. The table shows 10,000 to 15,000 clones, with about 80% occurring only once. Sequenced input: memory CD4+ T cells sorted from PBMCs. The receptors derive from a man aged 45-65 years in good health, CMV-negative, and a related stem cell transplant donor. CDR3s include the opening cysteine and the closing phenylalanine or tryptophan. The order of the fields is D gene, J gene, CDR3 length, V gene, clone size, CDR3 DNA, CDR3 protein. The D gene is left open where the match is weak. A clone size is listed for some rows: how often the clone was seen (once, few, many), or a class if it is expanded.

>.|TRBJ1-2|14|TRBV4-3|.
TGCGCCAGCAGCCATCTCCAGGGGAGCTATGGCTACACCTTC
CASSHLQGSYGYTF
>TRBD2|TRBJ2-5|17|TRBV9|.
TGTGCCAGCAGCCCAGGACTAGCGGGAGGATCTCAAGAGACCCAGTACTTC
CASSPGLAGGSQETQYF
>TRBD2|TRBJ2-5|15|TRBV2|once
TGTGCCAGCAGCCCCGGGACTAGCGGACCGGAGGCCCAGTACTTC
CASSPGTSGPEAQYF
>.|TRBJ2-1|15|TRBV10-3|.
TGTGCCATCAGACCGGGACTCCTCTCCTACAATGAGCAGTTCTTC
CAIRPGLLSYNEQFF
>.|TRBJ2-3|17|TRBV11-2|.
TGTGCCAGCAGCTTAAGGGCGGGTAAAAGTAACACAGATACGCAGTATTTT
CASSLRAGKSNTDTQYF
>TRBD1|TRBJ1-1|15|TRBV6-5|.
TGTGCCAGCATCCCACCGGGACAGGGGGCCGGGGAAGCTTTCTTT
CASIPPGQGAGEAFF
>.|TRBJ1-2|11|TRBV19|.
TGTGCCACAGAAAGAAACTATGGCTACACCTTC
CATERNYGYTF
>TRBD1|TRBJ2-7|15|TRBV7-2|.
TGTGCCAGCAGCCCCCGGTCCGGGACAGTGTACGAGCAGTACTTC
CASSPRSGTVYEQYF
>TRBD2|TRBJ2-1|16|TRBV7-9|.
TGTGCCAGCAGCCTCCCTGGGGGGACTAGCGGGTTTGAGCAGTTCTTC
CASSLPGGTSGFEQFF
>.|TRBJ2-4|16|TRBV10-2|.
TGCGCCAGCAGTGGGGGAGTGGGGTTAGCCAAAAACATTCAGTACTTC
CASSGGVGLAKNIQYF
>TRBD2|TRBJ2-1|16|TRBV18|.
TGTGCCAGCTCCCCGCCGACTAGCGTGGGCTACAATGAGCAGTTCTTC
CASSPPTSVGYNEQFF
>TRBD2|TRBJ2-3|14|TRBV5-1|few
TGCGCCAGCAGCGATGCGGGAGGGTCCGATACGCAGTATTTT
CASSDAGGSDTQYF
>.|TRBJ2-1|12|TRBV27|.
TGTGCCAGCCGGGTGGGGGCGAATGAGCAGTTCTTC
CASRVGANEQFF
>TRBD1|TRBJ2-7|14|TRBV7-2|.
TGTGCCAGCAGCCGGACAGGGCAGTTTTACGAGCAGTACTTC
CASSRTGQFYEQYF
>.|TRBJ2-3|14|TRBV12-5|once
TGTGCTAGTGGTAGCCCCCCGGGTTGGGATACGCAGTATTTT
CASGSPPGWDTQYF
>.|TRBJ2-7|16|TRBV18|.
TGTGCCAGCTCCCGGGGTATCGGGGAGCTCGGCTACGAGCAGTACTTC
CASSRGIGELGYEQYF
>.|TRBJ2-3|14|TRBV7-6|.
TGTGCCAGCAGCTTAGGCCTAGGCGTTGGCACGCAGTATTTT
CASSLGLGVGTQYF
>.|TRBJ2-5|16|TRBV5-1|.
TGCGCCAGCAGCTTGGATGGAGGTTTGGGGCAAGAGACCCAGTACTTC
CASSLDGGLGQETQYF
>.|TRBJ1-2|13|TRBV6-6|.
TGTGCCAGCAGACTGACAGAGAACTATGGCTACACCTTC
CASRLTENYGYTF
>TRBD2|TRBJ2-5|15|TRBV6-5|once
TGTGCCACCTCGGAGGTAGCGGGACAATTGGAGACCCAGTACTTC
CATSEVAGQLETQYF
>.|TRBJ1-1|13|TRBV11-2|.
TGTGCCAGCACCGGACAGATGAACACTGAAGCTTTCTTT
CASTGQMNTEAFF
>.|TRBJ1-5|12|TRBV19|.
TGTGCCAGTAGTGCTAGGGGGCAGCCCCAGCATTTT
CASSARGQPQHF
>.|TRBJ2-5|16|TRBV5-1|.
TGCGCCAGCAGCTTGGGGCCGGGAGGCAGGGGAGAGACCCAGTACTTC
CASSLGPGGRGETQYF
>.|TRBJ2-3|14|TRBV5-1|.
TGCGCCAGCAGCCCAGAACAGACCACAGATACGCAGTATTTT
CASSPEQTTDTQYF
>TRBD1|TRBJ2-2|16|TRBV18|.
TGTGCCAGCTCACTTTTCCGGGACAGCAACACCGGGGAGCTGTTTTTT
CASSLFRDSNTGELFF
>.|TRBJ2-7|14|TRBV28|.
TGTGCCAGCAGTTTCGAGACAGCAGTCTACGAGCAGTACTTC
CASSFETAVYEQYF
>TRBD2|TRBJ2-7|15|TRBV4-2|.
TGTGCCAGCAGCCAAGATCGGGGGGTAACCTACGAGCAGTACTTC
CASSQDRGVTYEQYF